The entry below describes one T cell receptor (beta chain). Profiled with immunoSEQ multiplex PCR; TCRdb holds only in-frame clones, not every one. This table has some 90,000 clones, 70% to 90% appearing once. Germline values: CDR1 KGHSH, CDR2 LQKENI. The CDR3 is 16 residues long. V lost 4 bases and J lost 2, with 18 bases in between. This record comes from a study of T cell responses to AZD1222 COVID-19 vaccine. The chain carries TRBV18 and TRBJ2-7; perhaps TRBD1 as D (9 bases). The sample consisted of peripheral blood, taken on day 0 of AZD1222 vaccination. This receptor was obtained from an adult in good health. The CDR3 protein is CASSRGGRQGAYEQYF. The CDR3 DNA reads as TGTGCCAGCTCACGCGGGGGGAGACAGGGGGCCTACGAGCAGTACTTC.